A few counts support the clone carrying this TCR beta chain. Deletions cut 5 bases from V and 5 bases from J, with 24 bases between. Germline V gene data show CDR1 as LGHDT and CDR2 as YNNKEL (reference sequence). The CDR3 has 18 amino acids. These data come from a study of kidney transplant recipient with SARS-CoV-2 infection. TCRdb itself ran the reads through MiXCR, one entry per CDR3 protein. The sample has fewer than 250,000 distinct CDR3 sequences, less than 35% seen once. The sample consisted of a blood sample, taken at baseline and around day 110 from a kidney transplant recipient. The TCR originated in a young adult male patient who had COVID-19 and was a kidney transplant recipient. The graft donor may be the source of some T cells. The gene calls are TRBV3-1 and TRBJ2-2; D is uncertain. The CDR3 here is CASSAGSPISGLTGELFF. The CDR3 DNA reads TGTGCCAGCAGCGCAGGTAGTCCCATTTCAGGCTTGACCGGGGAGCTGTTTTTT.